These 31 T cell receptor beta chains came from one sample sequenced in a study of T-cell memory formation after mild COVID-19. TCRdb reprocessed the 5' RACE reads with MiXCR, giving one entry per CDR3 protein. The sample carries more than 300,000 distinct CDR3 sequences, 20% to 25% recorded once. The sample was PBMCs or a T cell subset sorted from them (not recorded which). The origin of the receptors is a man aged 18 to 29 who had mild COVID-19 (a few samples of this study predate the infection). Cell type and time point are not known.

This clonotype was seen ten or more times. The gene calls are TRBV6-5 and TRBJ2-1; tentatively, D is TRBD2 (5 bases). Trimming removed 0 bases at V and 6 bases at J, with 9 bases between. The CDR3 has 14 amino acids. Germline CDR1 is MNHEY and CDR2 is SVGAGI. The CDR3 region has the DNA TGTGCCAGCAGTTACTCGAGGGTGTCCAATGAGCAGTTCTTC. This codes for CASSYSRVSNEQFF.

This chain connects TRBV5-5 to TRBJ1-1; a weak D match, TRBD1 (5 bases). Trimming removed 4 bases at V and 4 bases at J, with 8 bases between. CDR1 SGHKS and CDR2 YYEKEE come from the germline V gene (reference sequence). The CDR3 length is 12 residues. CDR3 sequence: CASSPGPTEAFF. The CDR3 coding sequence is TGTGCCAGCAGCCCAGGGCCCACTGAAGCTTTCTTT.

This clonotype turned up a few times. This sequence joins TRBV10-2 and TRBJ2-7; D is tentatively TRBD1 or TRBD2 (5 bases each). The CDR3 covers 13 residues. Trimming shortened V by 3 bases and J by 2 bases, and 8 bases separated the two germline ends. The germline CDR1 and CDR2 sequences are WSHSY and SAAADI. The CDR3 DNA is TGCGCCAGCAGTGATGGGGGACCCTACGAGCAGTACTTC. Its protein is CASSDGGPYEQYF.

The chain recombines TRBV5-1 with TRBJ2-1; 8 bases map to TRBD2. The CDR3 consists of 14 residues. Trimming at V came to 4 bases and at J to 9 bases, leaving 9 bases not matched to a gene. From germline, CDR1 is SGHRS and CDR2 YFSETQ. This CDR3 is CASSLPSGGREQFF. CDR3 coding DNA: TGCGCCAGCAGCCTTCCCTCGGGGGGGCGTGAGCAGTTCTTC.

The genes are TRBV5-1 and TRBJ1-6; 7 bases fit TRBD1. Germline CDR1 reads SGHRS; CDR2 reads YFSETQ. The CDR3 is 15 amino acids. V dropped 2 bases and J dropped 5; count of bases not matched to a gene: 4. Here the CDR3 reads CASSLVDRDNSPLHF. The CDR3 coding sequence is TGCGCCAGCAGCTTAGTCGACAGGGATAATTCACCCCTCCACTTT.

This clonotype was observed a handful of times. The chain couples TRBV11-2 to TRBJ1-1; D remains ambiguous. CDR1 is SGHAT, CDR2 FQNNGV, per germline. V gave up 6 bases and J gave up 0 bases, with 8 bases separating them. The CDR3 runs 13 residues. The CDR3 spells CASSRNLNTEAFF. The CDR3 bases are TGTGCCAGCAGTCGTAATTTGAACACTGAAGCTTTCTTT.

This clonotype was found a few times. The chain uses TRBV4-1 and TRBJ2-3; D is unresolved. CDR1 is MGHRA and CDR2 is YSYEKL in the germline V gene. V lost 3 bases and J 0 bases, leaving 7 bases between the germline ends. CDR3 length: 14 residues. The CDR3 DNA reads as TGCGCCAGCAGCCACCAATACAGCACAGATACGCAGTATTTT. Translation gives CASSHQYSTDTQYF.

The rearrangement joins TRBV5-1 to TRBJ1-1; TRBD1 might be the D (6 bases). V was shortened by 3 bases and J by 5 bases, with 17 bases between the two germline ends. The CDR3 has 15 residues. Germline CDR1 SGHRS, CDR2 YFSETQ. CDR3 in amino acids: CASSSGPGVGTEAFF. The CDR3 DNA follows: TGCGCCAGCAGCTCGGGCCCAGGGGTGGGGACTGAAGCTTTCTTT.

Many counts were recorded for this clonotype. The chain has TRBV6-4 and TRBJ2-3, with 8 bases identical to TRBD2. Per germline, CDR1 MRHNA and CDR2 SNTAGT. V lost 6 bases to trimming and J lost 5 bases; unmatched junction nucleotides: 7. This CDR3 has 14 residues. The DNA of the CDR3 is TGTGCCAGCAGCCCCGGACTAGCAGGAGATACGCAGTATTTT. It codes for CASSPGLAGDTQYF.

The gene calls are TRBV7-2 and TRBJ2-1; 11 bases match TRBD1. V dropped 5 bases and J dropped 4; count of bases not matched to a gene: 10. The CDR3 contains 17 residues. Germline CDR1 SGHTA, CDR2 FQGNSA. CDR3 sequence reads: CASSVDAGQGAYNEQFF. In nucleotides, the CDR3 is TGTGCCAGCAGCGTCGACGCAGGACAGGGGGCTTACAATGAGCAGTTCTTC.

V gene TRBV29-1 combines with J gene TRBJ1-1, with D possibly matching TRBD1 (6 bases). The ends were cut back, 7 bases at V and 0 bases at J, with 12 bases in the middle. This CDR3 is built from 13 residues. Looked up from germline, CDR1 is SQVTM and CDR2 is ANQGSEA. CDR3 residues: CSATTGMNTEAFF. The CDR3 DNA sequence: TGCAGCGCTACTACAGGGATGAACACTGAAGCTTTCTTT. Drawing the rest from reference TRBV29-1 and TRBJ1-1, the complete variable domain is SAVISQKPSRDICQRGTSLTIQCQVDSQVTMMFWYRQQPGQSLTLIATANQGSEATYESGFVIDKFPISRPNLTFSTLTVSNMSPEDSSIYLCSATTGMNTEAFFGQGTRLTVV.

The chain couples TRBV7-6 to TRBJ2-5, with unresolved D. CDR1 SGHVS and CDR2 FNYEAQ come from the germline V gene. V lost 2 bases, J lost 7 bases, and 11 bases lay in between. CDR3 length: 13 amino acids. The CDR3 DNA reads as TGTGCCAGCAGCTTACCCAGCCCGGTGACCCAGTACTTC. As protein: CASSLPSPVTQYF.

This sequence joins TRBV6-6 and TRBJ1-2; D not certain. V gave up 5 bases and J gave up 6 bases, with 7 bases separating them. CDR3 length: 11 amino acids. Germline V gene lookup returns CDR1 MNHNY and CDR2 SVGAGI (reference sequence). The CDR3 sequence is CASSTVDGYTF. The DNA of the CDR3 is TGTGCCAGCAGTACGGTGGATGGCTACACCTTC.

The chain is built from TRBV28 and TRBJ2-4; D remains ambiguous. The CDR3 has 13 residues. In germline, CDR1 is MDHEN, CDR2 SYDVKM. Deletions cut 7 bases from V and 1 base from J, with 8 bases between. Here the CDR3 DNA reads TGTGCCAGCACCCAGGTGGCCAAAAACATTCAGTACTTC. This gives the protein CASTQVAKNIQYF.

There are many counts of this clonotype. The gene calls are TRBV12-3 or TRBV12-4 and TRBJ2-2, with D maybe TRBD1 (7 bases). V lost 7 bases and J 9 bases, leaving 18 bases between the germline ends. This CDR3 region has 14 residues. Here the CDR3 DNA reads TGTGCCAGCATTACCGGACAGGAGGGCCGGGAGCTGTTTTTT. Translating gives CASITGQEGRELFF.

The table lists this clonotype with a few counts. CDR3 loop: CASTHQWGNTEAFF. In nucleotides, the CDR3 is TGTGCCAGCACCCACCAGTGGGGTAACACTGAAGCTTTCTTT. This chain connects TRBV6-5 to TRBJ1-1, with D uncertain. The CDR3 sequence is 14 residues long. V shed 7 bases and J shed 2 bases, with 14 bases lying between them. Germline values: CDR1 MNHEY, CDR2 SVGAGI.

CDR3 DNA sequence: TGTGCCAGCAGTGCCTCCAAATGGGGAACTAATGAAAAACTGTTTTTT. It encodes CASSASKWGTNEKLFF. This chain uses TRBV6-1 with TRBJ1-4; the D is unclear. Germline-derived CDR1 and CDR2 are MNHNS and SASEGT. Trimming left V 4 bases short and J 1 base short, with 13 bases between. CDR3 size: 16 residues.

The sample holds a few counts of this clonotype. J is TRBJ2-7 and V is TRBV6-1, with D possibly being TRBD1 (6 bases). The germline gives CDR1 MNHNS, CDR2 SASEGT. The CDR3 is 14 amino acids. Trimming cost V 4 bases and J 0 bases, with 10 bases left between them. CDR3 in DNA: TGTGCCAGCAGTGTACAGGGCCCCTCCTACGAGCAGTACTTC. Protein sequence: CASSVQGPSYEQYF.

The chain joins TRBV29-1 to TRBJ2-1; TRBD2 might be the D (6 bases). CDR3 length: 13 amino acids. Trimming pared 0 bases from V and 7 bases from J, leaving 10 bases between. Germline-derived CDR1 and CDR2 are SQVTM and ANQGSEA. The CDR3 here is CSVEDRGRNEQFF. The CDR3 DNA sequence: TGCAGCGTTGAAGATCGGGGGAGGAATGAGCAGTTCTTC.

V gene TRBV24-1 combines with J gene TRBJ2-3; 9 nucleotides align to TRBD1. The V gene's germline CDR1 is KGHDR and CDR2 SFDVKD. The CDR3 sequence is 15 residues long. V was clipped by 9 bases and J by 4 bases; unmatched bases: 10. The CDR3 DNA sequence: TGTGCCACCGGGGGCGGGACAGGGCTGCCAGATACGCAGTATTTT. It is translated as CATGGGTGLPDTQYF.

The V call is TRBV4-3, the J call TRBJ2-3, with D tentatively TRBD1 or TRBD2 (5 bases each). Germline V gene sequence: CDR1 LGHNA, CDR2 YSLEER. With 1 base removed from V and 1 base from J, the gap between germline ends came to 9 bases. The CDR3 is made up of 15 amino acids. This chain's CDR3 is CASSQGDGRTDTQYF. The CDR3 DNA sequence: TGCGCCAGCAGCCAAGGGGACGGACGCACAGATACGCAGTATTTT.

The V gene is TRBV7-6, the J gene TRBJ2-1, with 8 positions matching TRBD2. Per the germline V gene, CDR1 is SGHVS and CDR2 is FNYEAQ. Trimming at V came to 4 bases and at J to 4 bases, leaving 6 bases not matched to a gene. This CDR3 comprises 15 residues. The CDR3, as DNA: TGTGCCAGCAGCTCCGAGCGGGGGAAGTACAATGAGCAGTTCTTC. The encoded protein is CASSSERGKYNEQFF.

V and J are TRBV4-1 and TRBJ1-2; D perhaps matches TRBD1 (5 bases). Per the germline V gene, CDR1 is MGHRA and CDR2 is YSYEKL. The CDR3 is made up of 15 amino acids. The V end lost 2 bases, the J end lost 4 bases, and 14 bases lay between the germline ends. In DNA, the CDR3 is TGCGCCAGCAGCCAAATAGGCGGACAAAGCTATGGCTACACCTTC. Translation: CASSQIGGQSYGYTF.

This clonotype was observed a handful of times. The chain combines TRBV6-6 with TRBJ1-3; a weak D match, TRBD1 (6 bases). Germline CDR1 is MNHNY and CDR2 is SVGAGI (reference sequence). Between the trimmed V and J ends, which lost 0 bases and 3 bases, there was a span of 15 bases. CDR3 size: 17 residues. This chain's CDR3 is CASSYSRGGSYGNTIYF. As DNA, the CDR3 is TGTGCCAGCAGTTACTCTAGGGGGGGATCGTATGGAAACACCATATATTTT.

In this sample, this clonotype turned up a few times. A read error may be the cause here, since a much bigger clone is one base away. The chain carries TRBV7-8 and TRBJ2-5, with D uncertain. V lost 3 bases and J 5 bases, leaving 4 bases between the germline ends. Germline V gives CDR1 SGHVS, CDR2 FQNEAQ. The CDR3 contains 11 residues. For the CDR3, the DNA is TGTGCCAGCAGCTTCATGGAGACCCAGTACTTC. Its translation: CASSFMETQYF.

This clonotype has just a few counts. The chain couples TRBV29-1 to TRBJ1-1, with a tentative D call TRBD1 (6 bases). The germline V and J ends were trimmed by 8 bases and 0 bases, with 10 bases remaining between them. In germline, CDR1 is SQVTM, CDR2 ANQGSEA. CDR3 length: 12 amino acids. The CDR3 loop is CSWGGLNTEAFF. The CDR3 coding sequence is TGCAGCTGGGGGGGCTTGAACACTGAAGCTTTCTTT. Full variable domain (remainder filled in from reference TRBV29-1 and TRBJ1-1): SAVISQKPSRDICQRGTSLTIQCQVDSQVTMMFWYRQQPGQSLTLIATANQGSEATYESGFVIDKFPISRPNLTFSTLTVSNMSPEDSSIYLCSWGGLNTEAFFGQGTRLTVV.

The chain has TRBV20-1 and TRBJ2-5, with a weak D call TRBD2 (5 bases). This CDR3 has 13 amino acids. CDR1 is DFQATT, CDR2 SNEGSKA, per germline (reference sequence). Trimming stripped 5 bases from V and 1 base from J, with 11 bases between. CDR3 amino acids: CSAPRGLQETQYF. CDR3 sequence (DNA): TGCAGTGCTCCCCGGGGTCTCCAAGAGACCCAGTACTTC.

This chain connects TRBV2 to TRBJ2-2, with D possibly matching TRBD1 (6 bases). CDR1 is SNHLY, CDR2 FYNNEI, per germline. V lost 4 bases, J lost 9 bases, and 9 bases lay in between. The CDR3 runs to 12 residues. The CDR3 DNA sequence: TGTGCCAGCAGTGTTGGGACAAGGGAGCTGTTTTTT. Translated, it gives CASSVGTRELFF.

This clonotype was recorded a few times. The chain links TRBV28 to TRBJ2-7; TRBD2 is a possible D gene (5 bases). Germline V gene data show CDR1 as MDHEN and CDR2 as SYDVKM. Deletions cut 6 bases from V and 1 base from J, with 13 bases between. The CDR3 contains 14 residues. As DNA, the CDR3 is TGTGCCAGCAGCTTGGGGAGCACGTCCTACGAGCAGTACTTC. This encodes CASSLGSTSYEQYF. Based on the CDR3 plus reference TRBV28 and TRBJ2-7, the full variable domain is DVKVTQSSRYLVKRTGEKVFLECVQDMDHENMFWYRQDPGLGLRLIYFSYDVKMKEKGDIPEGYSVSREKKERFSLILESASTNQTSMYLCASSLGSTSYEQYFGPGTRLTVT.

This clonotype was seen a handful of times. The genes are TRBV20-1 and TRBJ1-5; D might be TRBD1 (5 bases). This CDR3 comprises 14 residues. Trimming took off 6 bases at V and 6 bases at J, with 18 bases between the two ends. Looked up from germline, CDR1 is DFQATT and CDR2 is SNEGSKA (reference sequence). CDR3 residues: CSAPSGAAVQPQHF. The CDR3, as DNA: TGCAGTGCCCCCTCCGGGGCGGCAGTTCAGCCCCAGCATTTT.

A few counts support this clonotype. The chain links TRBV20-1 to TRBJ2-5; 7 bases line up with TRBD1. The CDR3 is 14 residues long. Germline lookup yields CDR1 DFQATT and CDR2 SNEGSKA (reference sequence). Losses at the gene ends were 3 bases for V and 0 bases for J; bases not matched to a gene: 4. The CDR3 here is CSARPGTDQETQYF. CDR3 nucleotides: TGCAGTGCTAGGCCCGGGACAGACCAAGAGACCCAGTACTTC.